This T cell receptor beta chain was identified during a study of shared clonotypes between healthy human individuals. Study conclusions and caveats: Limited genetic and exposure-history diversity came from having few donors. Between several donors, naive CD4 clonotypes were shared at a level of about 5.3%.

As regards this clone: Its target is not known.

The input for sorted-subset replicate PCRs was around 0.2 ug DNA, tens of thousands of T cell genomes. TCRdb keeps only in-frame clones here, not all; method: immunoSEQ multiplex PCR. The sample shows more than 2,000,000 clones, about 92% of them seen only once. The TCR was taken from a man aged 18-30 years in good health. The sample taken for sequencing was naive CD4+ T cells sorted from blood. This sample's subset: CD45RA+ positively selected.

The CDR3: CASSKDRTNEKLFF. CDR3 nucleotide sequence: TGTGCCAGCAGCAAAGACAGGACCAATGAAAAACTGTTTTTT. The chain is built from TRBV7-2 and TRBJ1-4; tentative D call: TRBD1 (6 bases). CDR1 is SGHTA, CDR2 FQGNSA, per germline. The ends were cut back, 5 bases at V and 5 bases at J, with 12 bases in the middle. The CDR3 consists of 14 residues.